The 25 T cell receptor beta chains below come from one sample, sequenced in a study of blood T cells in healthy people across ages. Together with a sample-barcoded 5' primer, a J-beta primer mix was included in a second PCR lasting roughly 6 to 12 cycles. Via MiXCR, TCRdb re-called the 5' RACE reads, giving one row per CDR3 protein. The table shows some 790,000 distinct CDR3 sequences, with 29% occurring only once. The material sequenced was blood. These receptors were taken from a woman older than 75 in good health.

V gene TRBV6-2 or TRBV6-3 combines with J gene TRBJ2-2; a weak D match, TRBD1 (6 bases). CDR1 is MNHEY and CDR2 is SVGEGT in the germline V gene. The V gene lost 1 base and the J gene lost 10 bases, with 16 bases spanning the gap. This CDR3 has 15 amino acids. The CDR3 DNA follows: TGTGCCAGCAGTTACTTGGGACAAGGACGGGTGGAGCTGTTTTTT. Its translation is CASSYLGQGRVELFF.

The CDR3 sequence is CASSLETSGKEQFF. CDR3 nucleotides: TGTGCCAGCAGCCTAGAGACTAGCGGCAAAGAGCAGTTCTTC. The chain employs TRBV4-2 and TRBJ2-1, with 9 bases identical to TRBD2. The CDR3 loop spans 14 amino acids. From germline, CDR1 is LGHNA and CDR2 YNFKEQ. V dropped 4 bases and J dropped 10; count of bases not matched to a gene: 8.

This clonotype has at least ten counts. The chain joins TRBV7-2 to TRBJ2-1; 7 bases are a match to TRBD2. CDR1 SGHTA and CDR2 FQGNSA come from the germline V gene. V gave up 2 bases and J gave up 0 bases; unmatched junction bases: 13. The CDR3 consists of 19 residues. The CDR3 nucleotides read TGTGCCAGCAGCTTAACAGTTGGGGGGGTCCCTAGCTCCTACAATGAGCAGTTCTTC. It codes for CASSLTVGGVPSSYNEQFF.

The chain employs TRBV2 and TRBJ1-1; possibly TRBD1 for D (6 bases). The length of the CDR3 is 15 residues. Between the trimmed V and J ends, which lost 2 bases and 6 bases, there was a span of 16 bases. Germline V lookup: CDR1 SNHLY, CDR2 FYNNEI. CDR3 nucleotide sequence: TGTGCCAGCAGTGAAAAGAGTACAGGGCATGCTGAAGCTTTCTTT. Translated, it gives CASSEKSTGHAEAFF.

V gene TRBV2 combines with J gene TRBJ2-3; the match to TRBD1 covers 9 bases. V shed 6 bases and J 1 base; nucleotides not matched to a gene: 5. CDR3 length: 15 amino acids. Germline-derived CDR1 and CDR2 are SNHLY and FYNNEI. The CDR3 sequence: CASRGQGLGTDTQYF. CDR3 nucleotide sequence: TGTGCCAGCAGGGGACAGGGTTTGGGCACAGATACGCAGTATTTT. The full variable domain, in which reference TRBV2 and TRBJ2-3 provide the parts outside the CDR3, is EPEVTQTPSHQVTQMGQEVILRCVPISNHLYFYWYRQILGQKVEFLVSFYNNEISEKSEIFDDQFSVERPDGSNFTLKIRSTKLEDSAMYFCASRGQGLGTDTQYFGPGTRLTVL.

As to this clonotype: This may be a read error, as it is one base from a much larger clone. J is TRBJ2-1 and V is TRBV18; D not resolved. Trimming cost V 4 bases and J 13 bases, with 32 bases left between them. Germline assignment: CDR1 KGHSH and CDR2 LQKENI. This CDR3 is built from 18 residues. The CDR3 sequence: CASSRTMLLGSDMETQFF. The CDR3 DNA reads TGTGCCAGCTCACGTACAATGCTGTTGGGATCCGATATGGAGACCCAGTTCTTC.

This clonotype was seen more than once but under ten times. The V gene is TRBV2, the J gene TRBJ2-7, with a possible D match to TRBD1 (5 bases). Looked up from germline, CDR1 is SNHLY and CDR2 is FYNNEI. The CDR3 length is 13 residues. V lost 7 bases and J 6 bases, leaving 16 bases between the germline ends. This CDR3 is CASTYRSLVEQYF. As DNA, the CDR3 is TGTGCCAGCACGTACAGGTCCTTAGTCGAGCAGTACTTC.

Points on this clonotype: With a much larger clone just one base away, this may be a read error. The CDR3 protein is CAGSYSGQQNSPLHF. The CDR3 nucleotides read TGTGCCGGCAGTTACTCGGGACAGCAGAATTCACCCCTCCACTTT. J is TRBJ1-6 and V is TRBV6-5, with 7 bases lining up with TRBD1. This CDR3 spans 15 amino acids. Germline CDR1 reads MNHEY; CDR2 reads SVGAGI.

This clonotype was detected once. The CDR3 region has the DNA TGCAGTGCTAGTAAACCTGGCAGGGGGTCCGAGCAGTACTTC. This codes for CSASKPGRGSEQYF. The genes are TRBV20-1 and TRBJ2-7; 7 bases are a match to TRBD1. Germline-derived CDR1 and CDR2 are DFQATT and SNEGSKA (reference sequence). The CDR3 has 14 residues. V lost 3 bases and J lost 6; bases outside the gene matches: 11.

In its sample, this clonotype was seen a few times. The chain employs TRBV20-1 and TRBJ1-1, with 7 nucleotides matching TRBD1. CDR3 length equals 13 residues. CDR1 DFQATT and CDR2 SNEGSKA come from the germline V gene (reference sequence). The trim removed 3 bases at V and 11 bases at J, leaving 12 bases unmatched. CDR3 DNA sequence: TGCAGTGCTAGGACAACAGGGGAATTTAGGGCTTTCTTT. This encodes CSARTTGEFRAFF.

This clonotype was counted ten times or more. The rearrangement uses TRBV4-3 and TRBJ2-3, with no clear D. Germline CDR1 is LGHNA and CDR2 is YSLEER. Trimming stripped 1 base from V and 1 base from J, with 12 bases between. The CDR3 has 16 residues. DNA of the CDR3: TGCGCCAGCAGCCAAGCGGTGGCAGATCGCACAGATACGCAGTATTTT. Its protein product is CASSQAVADRTDTQYF.

CDR3 DNA sequence: TGTGCCAGCAGTGAATACTGCGGAAGCTCCTACAATGAGCAGTTCTTC. It specifies CASSEYCGSSYNEQFF. The rearrangement joins TRBV25-1 to TRBJ2-1; D not resolved. This CDR3 spans 16 amino acids. V was pared by 0 bases and J by 0 bases, with 9 bases between. In germline, CDR1 is MGHDK, CDR2 SYGVNS.

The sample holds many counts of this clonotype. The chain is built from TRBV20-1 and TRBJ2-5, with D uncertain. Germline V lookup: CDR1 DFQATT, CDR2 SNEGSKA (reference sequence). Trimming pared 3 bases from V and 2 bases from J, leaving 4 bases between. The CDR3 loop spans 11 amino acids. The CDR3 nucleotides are TGCAGTGCTAGCTGGCAAGAGACCCAGTACTTC. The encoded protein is CSASWQETQYF.

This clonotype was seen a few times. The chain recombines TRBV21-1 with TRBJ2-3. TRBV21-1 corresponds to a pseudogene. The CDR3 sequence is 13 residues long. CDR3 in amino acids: CASSKVRQVTQYF. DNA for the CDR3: TGTGCCAGCAGCAAAGTTCGTCAGGTGACGCAGTATTTT.

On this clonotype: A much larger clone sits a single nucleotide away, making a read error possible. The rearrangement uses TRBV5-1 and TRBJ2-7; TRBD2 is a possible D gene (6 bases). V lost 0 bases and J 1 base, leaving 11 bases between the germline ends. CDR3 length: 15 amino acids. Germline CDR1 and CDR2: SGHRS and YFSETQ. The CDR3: CASSLGWGESYEQYF. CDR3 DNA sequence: TGCGCCAGCAGCTTGGGATGGGGGGAATCCTACGAGCAGTACTTC.

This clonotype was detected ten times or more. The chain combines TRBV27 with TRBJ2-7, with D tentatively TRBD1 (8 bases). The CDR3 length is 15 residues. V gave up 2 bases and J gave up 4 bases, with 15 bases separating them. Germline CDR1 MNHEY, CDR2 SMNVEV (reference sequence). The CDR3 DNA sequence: TGTGCCAGCAGTTTAAGCGGGACAGGAGCATACGAGCAGTACTTC. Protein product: CASSLSGTGAYEQYF.

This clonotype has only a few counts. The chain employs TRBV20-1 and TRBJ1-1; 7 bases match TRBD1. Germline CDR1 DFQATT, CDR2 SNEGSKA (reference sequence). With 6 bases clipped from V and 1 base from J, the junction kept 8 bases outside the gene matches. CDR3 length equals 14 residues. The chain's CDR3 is CSALNRDRNTEAFF. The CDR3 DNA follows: TGCAGTGCCCTTAACCGGGACAGGAACACTGAAGCTTTCTTT.

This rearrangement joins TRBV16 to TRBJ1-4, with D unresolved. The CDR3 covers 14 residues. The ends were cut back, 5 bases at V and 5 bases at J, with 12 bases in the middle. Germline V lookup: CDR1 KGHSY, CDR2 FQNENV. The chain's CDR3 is CASSSEGGNEKLFF. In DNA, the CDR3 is TGTGCCAGCAGCTCCGAGGGAGGCAATGAAAAACTGTTTTTT.

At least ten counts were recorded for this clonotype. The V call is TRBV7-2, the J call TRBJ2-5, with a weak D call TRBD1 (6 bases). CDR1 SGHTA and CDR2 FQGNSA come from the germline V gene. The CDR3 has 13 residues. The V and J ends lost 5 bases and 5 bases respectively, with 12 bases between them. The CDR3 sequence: CASSPGHVETQYF. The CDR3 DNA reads TGTGCCAGCAGCCCGGGACACGTTGAGACCCAGTACTTC.

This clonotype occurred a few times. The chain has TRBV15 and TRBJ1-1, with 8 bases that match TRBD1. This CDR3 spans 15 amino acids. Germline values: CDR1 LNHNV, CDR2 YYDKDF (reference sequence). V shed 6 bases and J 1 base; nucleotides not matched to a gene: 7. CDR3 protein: CATSRKGQANTEAFF. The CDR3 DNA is TGTGCCACCAGTCGAAAGGGACAGGCGAACACTGAAGCTTTCTTT. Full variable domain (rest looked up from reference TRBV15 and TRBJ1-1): DAMVIQNPRYQVTQFGKPVTLSCSQTLNHNVMYWYQQKSSQAPKLLFHYYDKDFNNEADTPDNFQSRRPNTSFCFLDIRSPGLGDTAMYLCATSRKGQANTEAFFGQGTRLTVV.

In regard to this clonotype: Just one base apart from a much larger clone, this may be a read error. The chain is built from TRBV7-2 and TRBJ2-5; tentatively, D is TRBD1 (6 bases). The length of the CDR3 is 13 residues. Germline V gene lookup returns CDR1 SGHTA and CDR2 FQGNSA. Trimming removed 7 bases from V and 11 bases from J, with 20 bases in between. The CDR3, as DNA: TGTGCCAGCAATCAGGGGATCTACAATGAGCAGTACTTC. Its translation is CASNQGIYNEQYF.

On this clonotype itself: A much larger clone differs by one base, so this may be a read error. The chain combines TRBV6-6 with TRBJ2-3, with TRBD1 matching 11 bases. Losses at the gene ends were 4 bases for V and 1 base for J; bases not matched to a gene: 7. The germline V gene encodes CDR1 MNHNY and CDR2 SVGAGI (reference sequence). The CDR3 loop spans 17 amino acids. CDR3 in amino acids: CASSWDRGRLGTDTQYF. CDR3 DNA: TGTGCCAGCAGTTGGGACAGGGGGAGATTGGGCACAGATACGCAGTATTTT.

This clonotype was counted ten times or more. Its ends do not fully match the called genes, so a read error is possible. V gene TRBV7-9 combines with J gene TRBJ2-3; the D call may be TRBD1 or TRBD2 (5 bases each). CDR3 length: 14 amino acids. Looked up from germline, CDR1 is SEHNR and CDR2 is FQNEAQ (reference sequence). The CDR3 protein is CASSPGTSTDTQYF. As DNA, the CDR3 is TGCGCCAGCAGTCCGGGGACGTCTACAGATACGCAGTATTTT.

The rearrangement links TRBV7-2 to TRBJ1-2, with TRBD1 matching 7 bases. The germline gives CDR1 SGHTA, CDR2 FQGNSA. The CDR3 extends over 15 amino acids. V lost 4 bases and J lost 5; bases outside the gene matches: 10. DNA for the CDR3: TGTGCCAGCAGCTCTCAGCTTGTGACAGGGTATGGCTACACCTTC. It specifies CASSSQLVTGYGYTF. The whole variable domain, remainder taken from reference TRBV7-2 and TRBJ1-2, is GAGVSQSPSNKVTEKGKDVELRCDPISGHTALYWYRQSLGQGLEFLIYFQGNSAPDKSGLPSDRFSAERTGGSVSTLTIQRTQQEDSAVYLCASSSQLVTGYGYTFGSGTRLTVV.

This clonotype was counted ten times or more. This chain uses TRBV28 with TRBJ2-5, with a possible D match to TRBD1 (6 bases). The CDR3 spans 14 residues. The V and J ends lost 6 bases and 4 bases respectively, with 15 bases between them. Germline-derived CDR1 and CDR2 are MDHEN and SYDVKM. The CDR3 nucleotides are TGTGCCAGCAGACCCGCTGGGGGCCGAGAGACCCAGTACTTC. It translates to CASRPAGGRETQYF.